These 9 T cell receptor beta chains originate from one sample sequenced in a study of T cell responses to AZD1222 COVID-19 vaccine. Sequencing used immunoSEQ multiplex PCR; TCRdb keeps in-frame clones, though not all of them. The table shows 150,000 to 200,000 clones, with around 94% occurring only once. Sequencing was performed on peripheral blood, taken 28 days after the second dose of the MenACWY control vaccine. The source is an adult who received the MenACWY meningococcal vaccine as a control.

J is TRBJ2-1 and V is TRBV3-1 (or the pseudogene TRBV3-2), with TRBD2 identical over 10 bases. This CDR3 has 15 residues. Trimming at V came to 4 bases and at J to 6 bases, leaving 6 bases not matched to a gene. Per germline, CDR1 LGHDT and CDR2 YNNKEL (reference sequence). For the CDR3, the DNA is TGTGCCAGCAGCCCCAGAGCGGGAGGGGTCAATGAGCAGTTCTTC. Translating gives CASSPRAGGVNEQFF.

In this sample, this clone turned up a few times. This sequence joins TRBV11-1 and TRBJ2-7; D possibly corresponds to TRBD2 (5 bases). V was clipped by 0 bases and J by 2 bases, with 11 bases between them. Germline V gives CDR1 SGHAT, CDR2 FQDESV (reference sequence). The CDR3 totals 15 residues. The CDR3 sequence: CASSLAFGKAYEQYF. DNA of the CDR3: TGTGCCAGCAGCTTAGCGTTCGGGAAGGCCTACGAGCAGTACTTC. Supplemented by reference TRBV11-1 and TRBJ2-7, the full variable domain reads EAEVAQSPRYKITEKSQAVAFWCDPISGHATLYWYRQILGQGPELLVQFQDESVVDDSQLPKDRFSAERLKGVDSTLKIQPAELGDSAMYLCASSLAFGKAYEQYFGPGTRLTVT.

A few counts support this clone. This sequence joins TRBV14 and TRBJ2-5; D is unresolved. Germline assignment: CDR1 SGHDN and CDR2 FVKESK. This CDR3 is built from 11 residues. V lost 1 base and J 7 bases, leaving 4 bases between the germline ends. The DNA of the CDR3 is TGTGCCAGCAGCCAAGGCGGGACCCAGTACTTC. Its translation: CASSQGGTQYF.

The chain combines TRBV2 with TRBJ2-2; 7 bases map to TRBD2. The CDR3 contains 17 residues. CDR1 is SNHLY and CDR2 is FYNNEI in the germline V gene. With V trimmed by 8 bases and J by 0 bases, 12 bases remained unmatched. Here the CDR3 reads CASSGREQTSNTGELFF. In DNA form, the CDR3 reads TGTGCCAGCTCCGGGCGGGAGCAAACTTCGAACACCGGGGAGCTGTTTTTT.

The chain has TRBV7-2 and TRBJ1-5; no firm D call. This CDR3 region has 15 residues. CDR1 is SGHTA and CDR2 is FQGNSA in the germline V gene. V lost 4 bases and J 6 bases, leaving 16 bases between the germline ends. The CDR3 DNA sequence: TGTGCCAGCAGCTCCGCGGACCCGCGAGTTCAGCCCCAGCATTTT. It is translated as CASSSADPRVQPQHF. Full variable domain (outside the CDR3, taken from reference TRBV7-2 and TRBJ1-5): GAGVSQSPSNKVTEKGKDVELRCDPISGHTALYWYRQSLGQGLEFLIYFQGNSAPDKSGLPSDRFSAERTGGSVSTLTIQRTQQEDSAVYLCASSSADPRVQPQHFGDGTRLSIL.

The chain combines TRBV6-5 with TRBJ1-1; 7 nucleotides align to TRBD1. The V gene end was trimmed by 4 bases and the J gene end by 4 bases; junction bases not matched to a gene: 6. The CDR3 consists of 14 residues. CDR1 and CDR2 from the germline V gene are MNHEY and SVGAGI. The CDR3 region has the DNA TGTGCCAGCAGTTCAGACAGGGAAGGCACTGAAGCTTTCTTT. It is translated as CASSSDREGTEAFF.

The rearrangement joins TRBV19 to TRBJ1-1; D call uncertain. The germline V and J ends were trimmed by 1 base and 0 bases, with 9 bases remaining between them. The CDR3 has 15 residues. Germline CDR1 is LNHDA and CDR2 is SQIVND (reference sequence). DNA for the CDR3: TGTGCCAGTAGTATAGCGTCGCGAGTGAACACTGAAGCTTTCTTT. Its protein is CASSIASRVNTEAFF.

The sample holds one count of this clone. The sample contains more than one DNA sequence encoding this CDR3. The chain recombines TRBV11-3 with TRBJ2-2; D is undetermined. CDR3 size: 11 residues. Trimming removed 6 bases from V and 5 bases from J, with 4 bases in between. Germline assignment: CDR1 SGHNT and CDR2 YENEEA. The CDR3 region has the DNA TGTGCCAGCAGTCGTACCGGGGAGCTGTTTTTT. It encodes CASSRTGELFF.

This clone was picked up one time. The chain carries TRBV9 and TRBJ1-4; no reliable D call. The CDR3 is made up of 14 amino acids. With 1 base removed from V and 7 bases from J, the gap between germline ends came to 11 bases. Germline CDR1 and CDR2: SGDLS and YYNGEE. DNA for the CDR3: TGTGCCAGCAGCGTACGGGGAGGAGGTGAAAAACTGTTTTTT. Residues: CASSVRGGGEKLFF.